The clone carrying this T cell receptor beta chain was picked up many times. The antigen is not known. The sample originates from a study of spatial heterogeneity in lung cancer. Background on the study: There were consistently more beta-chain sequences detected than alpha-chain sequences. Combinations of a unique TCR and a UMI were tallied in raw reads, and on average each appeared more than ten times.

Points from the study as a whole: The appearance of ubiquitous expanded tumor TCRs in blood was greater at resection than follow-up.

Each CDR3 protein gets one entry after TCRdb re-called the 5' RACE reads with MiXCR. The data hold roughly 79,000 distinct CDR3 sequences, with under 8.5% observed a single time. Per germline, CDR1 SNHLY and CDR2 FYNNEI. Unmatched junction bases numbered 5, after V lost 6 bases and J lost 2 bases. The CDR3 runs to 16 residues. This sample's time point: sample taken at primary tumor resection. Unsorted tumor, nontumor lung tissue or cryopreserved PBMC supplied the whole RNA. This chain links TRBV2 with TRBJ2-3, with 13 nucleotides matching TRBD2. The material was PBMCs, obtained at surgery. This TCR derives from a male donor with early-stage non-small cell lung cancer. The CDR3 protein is CASRKGLAGYTDTQYF. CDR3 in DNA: TGTGCCAGCAGGAAGGGACTAGCGGGGTACACAGATACGCAGTATTTT. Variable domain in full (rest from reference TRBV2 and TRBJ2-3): EPEVTQTPSHQVTQMGQEVILRCVPISNHLYFYWYRQILGQKVEFLVSFYNNEISEKSEIFDDQFSVERPDGSNFTLKIRSTKLEDSAMYFCASRKGLAGYTDTQYFGPGTRLTVL.